In its sample, the clone carrying this TCR beta chain was seen a few times. TCRdb ran MiXCR on the RT-PCR reads and lists one entry per CDR3 protein. The table has approximately 700,000 distinct CDR3 sequences, more than 15% seen once. The CDR3 totals 18 residues. CDR1 is KGHDR and CDR2 is SFDVKD in the germline V gene. The V gene end was trimmed by 5 bases and the J gene end by 0 bases; junction bases not matched to a gene: 10. The data originate from a study of response to subunit inactivated influenza vaccine. The material sequenced was PBMCs from blood, taken 11 to 12 days after vaccination. The sequence was collected from a man between 50 and 59 years old who received an inactivated influenza vaccine. The J gene is TRBJ2-3, the V gene TRBV24-1; 10 nucleotides match TRBD2. CDR3 bases: TGTGCCACCAGTGGAAAACCTCTAGCGGGAGAGAGCACAGATACGCAGTATTTT. Translated, it gives CATSGKPLAGESTDTQYF.